This record concerns one T cell receptor beta chain sequence. As yet, its antigen is unknown. The data stem from a study of quantifying T cell responses using KT2 cells. For the study at large: Reverse transcription used primers in the TCR alpha and beta constant regions. A predetermined fluorescence threshold ended the second PCR, run as a qPCR.

A single-stranded UMI oligo with SP2 sequence was ligated to cDNA 3' ends. First-round PCR used four to five cycles and beta primers RC1.1 and RC1.2 covering TRBC1 and TRBC2. TCR alpha and beta chains were handled separately starting at the second PCR. Each CDR3 protein gets one entry after TCRdb re-called the UMI-ligation and nested PCR reads with MiXCR. The sample lists around 35,000 distinct CDR3 sequences; under 13% were seen once. Unfractionated PBMC were spiked with known numbers of KT2 clone cells. Study-wide findings and caveats: Detection of KT2 sequences held at the lowest tested level, about one cell per 100,000 PBMC.

With 4 bases clipped from V and 10 bases from J, the junction kept 3 bases outside the gene matches. The CDR3 is 12 amino acids. CDR1 and CDR2 from the germline V gene are KGHDR and SFDVKD. The sample comprised PBMCs spiked with cells of the T cell clone KT2. V is TRBV24-1 and J is TRBJ2-1; TRBD1 matches at 7 bases. The receptor comes from a human donor. The CDR3 is CATSEQGDEQFF. The CDR3, as DNA: TGTGCCACCAGTGAGCAGGGGGACGAGCAGTTCTTC.